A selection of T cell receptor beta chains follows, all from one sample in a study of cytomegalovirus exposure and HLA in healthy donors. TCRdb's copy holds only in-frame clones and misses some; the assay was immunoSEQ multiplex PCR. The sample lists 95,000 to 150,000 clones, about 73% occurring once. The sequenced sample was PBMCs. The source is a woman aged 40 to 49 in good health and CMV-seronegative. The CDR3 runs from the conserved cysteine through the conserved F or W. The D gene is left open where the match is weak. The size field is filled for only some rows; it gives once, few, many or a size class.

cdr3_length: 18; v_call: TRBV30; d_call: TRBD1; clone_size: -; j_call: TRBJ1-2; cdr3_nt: TGTGCCTGGAGTTGGGCAACCGGGACAGGGGGCAGTGGCTATGGCTACACCTTC; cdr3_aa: CAWSWATGTGGSGYGYTF
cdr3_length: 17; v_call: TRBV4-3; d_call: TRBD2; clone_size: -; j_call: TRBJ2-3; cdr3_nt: TGCGCCAGCAGCCAAGATCGGCTAGCGGGGGGGACAGATACGCAGTATTTT; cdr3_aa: CASSQDRLAGGTDTQYF
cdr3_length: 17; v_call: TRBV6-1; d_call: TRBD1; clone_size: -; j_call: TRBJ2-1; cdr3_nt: TGTGCCAGCAGTGAACCCACTGGGGCAGGGGGCCGGAATGAGCAGTTCTTC; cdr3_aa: CASSEPTGAGGRNEQFF
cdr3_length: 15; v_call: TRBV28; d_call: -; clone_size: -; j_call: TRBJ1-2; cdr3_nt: TGTGCCAGCAGCTTCGCGGCCGAGGTGGCGTATGGCTACACCTTC; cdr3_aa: CASSFAAEVAYGYTF
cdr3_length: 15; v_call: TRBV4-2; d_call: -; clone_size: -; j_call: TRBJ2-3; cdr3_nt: TGTGCCAGCAGCCAAGTAGCTAGTATCACAGATACGCAGTATTTT; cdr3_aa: CASSQVASITDTQYF
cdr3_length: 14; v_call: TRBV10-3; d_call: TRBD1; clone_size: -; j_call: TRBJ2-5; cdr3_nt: TGTGCCATCAGGGGGACAGAAGAACAAGAGACCCAGTACTTC; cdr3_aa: CAIRGTEEQETQYF
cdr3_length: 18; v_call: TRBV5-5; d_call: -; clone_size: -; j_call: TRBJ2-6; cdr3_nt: TGTGCCAGCAGCTTGCAGTTGACAGCAAACTCTGGGGCCAACGTCCTGACTTTC; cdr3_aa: CASSLQLTANSGANVLTF
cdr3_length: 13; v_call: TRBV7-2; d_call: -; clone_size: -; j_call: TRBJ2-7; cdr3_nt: TGTGCCAGCAGCTTAGCCAGGGTAGGAGAGCAGTACTTC; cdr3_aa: CASSLARVGEQYF
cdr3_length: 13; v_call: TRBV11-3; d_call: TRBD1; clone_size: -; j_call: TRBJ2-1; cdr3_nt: TGTGCCAGCAGCACAGGGGACCAAACTGAGCAGTTCTTC; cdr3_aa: CASSTGDQTEQFF
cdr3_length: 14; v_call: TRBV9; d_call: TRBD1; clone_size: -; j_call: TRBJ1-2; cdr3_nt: TGTGCCAGCAGCTTGGGGCAGGGGGAACATGGCTACACCTTC; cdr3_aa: CASSLGQGEHGYTF
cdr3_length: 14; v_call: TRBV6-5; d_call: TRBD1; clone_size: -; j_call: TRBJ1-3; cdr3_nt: TGTGCCAGCAGTTCAGGGGGATCTGGAAACACCATATATTTT; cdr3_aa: CASSSGGSGNTIYF
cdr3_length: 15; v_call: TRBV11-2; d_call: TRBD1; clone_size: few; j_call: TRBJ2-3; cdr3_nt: TGTGCCAGCAGCTTCACCGGGACAGGGAGGGATACGCAGTATTTT; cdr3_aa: CASSFTGTGRDTQYF
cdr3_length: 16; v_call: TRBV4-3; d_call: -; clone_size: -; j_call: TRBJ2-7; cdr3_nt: TGCGCCAGCAGCCAAGATTGGGGGCAGCGTAACTACGAGCAGTACTTC; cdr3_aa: CASSQDWGQRNYEQYF
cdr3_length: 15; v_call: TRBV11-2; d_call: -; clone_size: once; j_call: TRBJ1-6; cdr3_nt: TGTGCCAGCAGCTTAGCAGGGTCCTATAATTCACCCCTCCACTTT; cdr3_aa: CASSLAGSYNSPLHF
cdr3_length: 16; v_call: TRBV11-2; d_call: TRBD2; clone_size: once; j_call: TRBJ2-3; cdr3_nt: TGTGCCAGCAGCTTCACTAGCGGGAGATCCACAGATACGCAGTATTTT; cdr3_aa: CASSFTSGRSTDTQYF
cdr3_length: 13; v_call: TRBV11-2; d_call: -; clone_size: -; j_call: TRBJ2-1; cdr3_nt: TGTGCCAGCAGCTTAGAAGCGAGCGGACCGTGGTTCTTC; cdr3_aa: CASSLEASGPWFF
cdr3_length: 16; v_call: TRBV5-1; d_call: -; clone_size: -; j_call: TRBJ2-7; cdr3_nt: TGCGCCAGCAGTTGGGGTCAAGGGAGGAGCTCCTACGAGCAGTACTTC; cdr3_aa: CASSWGQGRSSYEQYF
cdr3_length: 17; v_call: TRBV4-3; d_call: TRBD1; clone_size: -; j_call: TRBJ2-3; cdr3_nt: TGCGCCAGCAGCCAAGATCATATGACAGGGGCCACAGATACGCAGTATTTT; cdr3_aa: CASSQDHMTGATDTQYF
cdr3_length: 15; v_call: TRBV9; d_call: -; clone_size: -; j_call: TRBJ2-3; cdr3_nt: TGTGCCAGCAGCCCAACGGGAGTTAGCACAGATACGCAGTACTTT; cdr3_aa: CASSPTGVSTDTQYF
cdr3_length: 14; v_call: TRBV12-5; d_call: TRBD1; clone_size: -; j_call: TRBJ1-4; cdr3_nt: TGTGCTAGTGGTTCAGGGGGTAATAATGAAAAACTGTTTTTT; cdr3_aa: CASGSGGNNEKLFF
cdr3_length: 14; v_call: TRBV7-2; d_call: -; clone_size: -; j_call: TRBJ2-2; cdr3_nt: TGTGCCAGCAGGCCCGGCGGAGACACCGGGGAGCTGTTTTTT; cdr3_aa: CASRPGGDTGELFF
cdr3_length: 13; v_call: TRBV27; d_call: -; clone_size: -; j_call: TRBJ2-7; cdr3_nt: TGTGCCAGCAGTCCCACAGTCTCCTACGAGCAGTACTTC; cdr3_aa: CASSPTVSYEQYF
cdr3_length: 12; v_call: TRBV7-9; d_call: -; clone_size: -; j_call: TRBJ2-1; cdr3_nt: TGTGCCAGCAGCCCGGACAGTGGTGAGCAGTTCTTC; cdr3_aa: CASSPDSGEQFF
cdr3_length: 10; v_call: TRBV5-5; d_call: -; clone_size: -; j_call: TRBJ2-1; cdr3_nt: TGTGCCAGCAGCGGGGGAGGGCAGTTCTTC; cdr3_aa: CASSGGGQFF
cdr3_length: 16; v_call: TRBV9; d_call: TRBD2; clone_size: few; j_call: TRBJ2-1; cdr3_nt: TGTGCCAGCAGCGTAGCTGCAGAGCGGGACTACAATGAGCAGTTCTTC; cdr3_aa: CASSVAAERDYNEQFF
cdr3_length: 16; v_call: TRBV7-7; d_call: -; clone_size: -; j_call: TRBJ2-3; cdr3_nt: TGTGCTAGCAGCTTAGTTCCAGGGGCTAGCACAGATACGCAGTATTTT; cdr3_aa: CASSLVPGASTDTQYF
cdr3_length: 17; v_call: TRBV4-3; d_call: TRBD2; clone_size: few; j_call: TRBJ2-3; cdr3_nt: TGCGCCAGCAGCCCCGGGGCTAGCGGGGATAGCACAGATACGCAGTATTTT; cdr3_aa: CASSPGASGDSTDTQYF
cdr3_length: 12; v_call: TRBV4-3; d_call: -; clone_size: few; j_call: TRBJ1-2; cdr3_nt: TGCGCCAGCAGCCAAGATCTGGTGGCCTTCAGCTTC; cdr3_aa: CASSQDLVAFSF
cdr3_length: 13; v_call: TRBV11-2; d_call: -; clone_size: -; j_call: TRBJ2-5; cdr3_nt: TGTGCCAGCAGCTTAAACTACCAAGAGACCCAGTACTTC; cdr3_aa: CASSLNYQETQYF
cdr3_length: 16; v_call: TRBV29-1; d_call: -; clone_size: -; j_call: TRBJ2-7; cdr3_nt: TGCAGCGTTGAAGCACAGGGCGGAGCGGGGTTCTACGAGCAGTACTTC; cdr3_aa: CSVEAQGGAGFYEQYF
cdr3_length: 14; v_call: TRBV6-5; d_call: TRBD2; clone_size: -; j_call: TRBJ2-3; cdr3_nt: TGTGCCACACAAGAGGGACTAGCGGCAGATACGCAGTATTTT; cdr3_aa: CATQEGLAADTQYF
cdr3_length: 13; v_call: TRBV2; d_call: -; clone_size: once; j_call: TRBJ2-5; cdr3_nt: TGTGCCAGCAGCCAGGACAGACAAGAGACCCAGTACTTC; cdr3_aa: CASSQDRQETQYF
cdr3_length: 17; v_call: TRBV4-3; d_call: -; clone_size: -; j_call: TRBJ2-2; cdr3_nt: TGCGCCAGCAGCCAAGATTTTGTTGGGAGGAACACCGGGGAGCTGTTTTTT; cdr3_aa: CASSQDFVGRNTGELFF
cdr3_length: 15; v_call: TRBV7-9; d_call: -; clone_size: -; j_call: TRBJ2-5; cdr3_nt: TGTGCCAGCAGCTTAGACCCGCGGGGACAAGAGACCCAGTACTTC; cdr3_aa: CASSLDPRGQETQYF
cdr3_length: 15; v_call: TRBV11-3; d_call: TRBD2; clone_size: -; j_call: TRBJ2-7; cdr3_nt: TGTGCCAGCAGCTCCTCGACAGCGGGAGCCAACGAGCAGTACTTC; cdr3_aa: CASSSSTAGANEQYF
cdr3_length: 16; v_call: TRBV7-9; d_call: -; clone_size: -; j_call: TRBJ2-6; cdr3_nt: TGTGCCAGCAGCCTCACAGGCCCCTTTGGGGCCAACGTCCTGACTTTC; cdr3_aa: CASSLTGPFGANVLTF
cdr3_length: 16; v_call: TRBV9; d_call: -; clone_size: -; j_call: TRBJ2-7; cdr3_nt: TGTGCCAGCAGCGTAGACGGGGGAGCTAGCCTCTACGAGCAGTACTTC; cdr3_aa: CASSVDGGASLYEQYF
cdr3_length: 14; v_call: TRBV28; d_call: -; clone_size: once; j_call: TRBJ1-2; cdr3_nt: TGTGCCAGCAGTTTATCCAGTGTCTCCTATGGCTACACCTTC; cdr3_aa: CASSLSSVSYGYTF
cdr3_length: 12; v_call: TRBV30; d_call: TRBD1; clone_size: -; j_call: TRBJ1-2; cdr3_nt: TGTGCCTGGAAGGGGGCGAACTATGGCTACACCTTC; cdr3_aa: CAWKGANYGYTF
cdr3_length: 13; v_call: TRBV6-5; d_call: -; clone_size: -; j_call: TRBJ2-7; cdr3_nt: TGTGCCAGCAGTTACCGGGGAATAGGCGAGCAGTACTTC; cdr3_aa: CASSYRGIGEQYF
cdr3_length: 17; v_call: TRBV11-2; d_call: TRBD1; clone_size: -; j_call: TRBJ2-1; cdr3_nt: TGTGCCAGCAGCTTAGGGGGACAGGGAATGCTCTTAGATGAGCAGTTCTTC; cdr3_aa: CASSLGGQGMLLDEQFF
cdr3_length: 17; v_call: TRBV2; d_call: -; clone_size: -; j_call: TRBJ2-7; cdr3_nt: TGTGCTTCAGTCGACGCAGCGGGGAGAGGGGGCTCCTACGAGCAGTACTTC; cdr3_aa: CASVDAAGRGGSYEQYF
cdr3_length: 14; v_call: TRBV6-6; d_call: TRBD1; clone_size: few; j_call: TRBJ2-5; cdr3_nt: TGTGCCAGCAGTGTGGACAGGGTCCAAGAGACCCAGTACTTC; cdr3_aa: CASSVDRVQETQYF
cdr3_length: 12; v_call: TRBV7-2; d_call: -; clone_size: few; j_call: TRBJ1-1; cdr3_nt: TGTGCCAGCAGCTTAGTGAGGGCACGGGCTTTCTTT; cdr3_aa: CASSLVRARAFF
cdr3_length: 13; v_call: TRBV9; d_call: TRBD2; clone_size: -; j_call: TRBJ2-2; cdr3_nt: TGTGCCAGCAGCCCCGGGGGGGCCGGGGAGCTGTTTTTT; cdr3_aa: CASSPGGAGELFF
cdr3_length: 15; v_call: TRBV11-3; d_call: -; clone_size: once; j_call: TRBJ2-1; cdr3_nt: TGTGCCAGCAGCCACAGGGGGGGGGACTACAATGAGCAGTTCTTC; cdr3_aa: CASSHRGGDYNEQFF
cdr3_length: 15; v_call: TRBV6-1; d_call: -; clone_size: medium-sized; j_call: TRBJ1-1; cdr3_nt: TGTGCCAGCACCCAATCCCCGGACAGCATTACTGAAGCTTTCTTT; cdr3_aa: CASTQSPDSITEAFF
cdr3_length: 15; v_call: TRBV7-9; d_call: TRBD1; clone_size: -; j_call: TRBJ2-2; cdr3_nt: TGTGCCAGCAGCTCCCGGGACAGGGTTGCCGGGGAGCTGTTTTTT; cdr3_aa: CASSSRDRVAGELFF
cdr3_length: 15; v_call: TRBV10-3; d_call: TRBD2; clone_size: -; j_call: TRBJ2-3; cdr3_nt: TGTGCCATCAGTGGGGGACTAGCGGGCACAGATACGCAGTATTTT; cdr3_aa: CAISGGLAGTDTQYF
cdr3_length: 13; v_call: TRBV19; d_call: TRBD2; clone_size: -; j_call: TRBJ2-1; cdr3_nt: TGTGCCAGTAGTCTAGCGGGGAGCAGTGAGCAGTTCTTC; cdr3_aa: CASSLAGSSEQFF
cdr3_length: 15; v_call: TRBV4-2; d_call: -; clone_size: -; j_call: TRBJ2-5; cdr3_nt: TGTGCCAGCAGCCAAGATTGGCTCTCCCCGGGTGAGAGTAACTTC; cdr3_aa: CASSQDWLSPGESNF
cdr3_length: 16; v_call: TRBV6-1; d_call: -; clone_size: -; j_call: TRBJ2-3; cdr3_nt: TGTGCCAGCAGTGAAGCATTCGGACACAGCACAGATACGCAGTATTTT; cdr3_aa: CASSEAFGHSTDTQYF
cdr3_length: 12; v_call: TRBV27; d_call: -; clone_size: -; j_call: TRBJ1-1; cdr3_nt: TGTGCCAGCAGTACCGCCGGGGCTGAAGCTTTCTTT; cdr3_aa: CASSTAGAEAFF
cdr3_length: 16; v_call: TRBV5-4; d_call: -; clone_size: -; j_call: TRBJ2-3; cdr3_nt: TGTGCCAGCAGCTTGAAGGTGAGGGAAAGCACAGATACGCAGTATTTT; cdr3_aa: CASSLKVRESTDTQYF
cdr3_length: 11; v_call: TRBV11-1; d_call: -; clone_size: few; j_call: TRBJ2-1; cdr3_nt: TGTGCCAGCAGCTTAGGCGCTGAGCAGTTCTTC; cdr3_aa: CASSLGAEQFF